This T cell receptor beta chain was retrieved from a study of blood T cell repertoires in COVID-19. Whole-study context: The United States, Italy and Spain supplied acute and convalescent COVID-19 samples.

Trimming stripped 3 bases from V and 4 bases from J, with 9 bases between. Germline lookup yields CDR1 SEHNR and CDR2 FQNEAQ (reference sequence). CDR3 size: 14 residues. In this sample, this clone turned up a few times. The protocol was immunoSEQ multiplex PCR, while the TCRdb copy is restricted to in-frame clones and leaves out a portion. The repertoire has 60,000 to 85,000 clones, 90% of them found once; the top ten carry 1.5%. The sequenced sample consisted of peripheral blood. The TCR sequence derives from a man aged 50-59 years with acute or convalescent COVID-19. V usage is TRBV7-9 and J usage is TRBJ1-4; D not resolved. The CDR3 protein is CASSLGVSNEKLFF. The CDR3 coding sequence is TGTGCCAGCAGCTTGGGAGTTAGTAATGAAAAACTGTTTTTT.